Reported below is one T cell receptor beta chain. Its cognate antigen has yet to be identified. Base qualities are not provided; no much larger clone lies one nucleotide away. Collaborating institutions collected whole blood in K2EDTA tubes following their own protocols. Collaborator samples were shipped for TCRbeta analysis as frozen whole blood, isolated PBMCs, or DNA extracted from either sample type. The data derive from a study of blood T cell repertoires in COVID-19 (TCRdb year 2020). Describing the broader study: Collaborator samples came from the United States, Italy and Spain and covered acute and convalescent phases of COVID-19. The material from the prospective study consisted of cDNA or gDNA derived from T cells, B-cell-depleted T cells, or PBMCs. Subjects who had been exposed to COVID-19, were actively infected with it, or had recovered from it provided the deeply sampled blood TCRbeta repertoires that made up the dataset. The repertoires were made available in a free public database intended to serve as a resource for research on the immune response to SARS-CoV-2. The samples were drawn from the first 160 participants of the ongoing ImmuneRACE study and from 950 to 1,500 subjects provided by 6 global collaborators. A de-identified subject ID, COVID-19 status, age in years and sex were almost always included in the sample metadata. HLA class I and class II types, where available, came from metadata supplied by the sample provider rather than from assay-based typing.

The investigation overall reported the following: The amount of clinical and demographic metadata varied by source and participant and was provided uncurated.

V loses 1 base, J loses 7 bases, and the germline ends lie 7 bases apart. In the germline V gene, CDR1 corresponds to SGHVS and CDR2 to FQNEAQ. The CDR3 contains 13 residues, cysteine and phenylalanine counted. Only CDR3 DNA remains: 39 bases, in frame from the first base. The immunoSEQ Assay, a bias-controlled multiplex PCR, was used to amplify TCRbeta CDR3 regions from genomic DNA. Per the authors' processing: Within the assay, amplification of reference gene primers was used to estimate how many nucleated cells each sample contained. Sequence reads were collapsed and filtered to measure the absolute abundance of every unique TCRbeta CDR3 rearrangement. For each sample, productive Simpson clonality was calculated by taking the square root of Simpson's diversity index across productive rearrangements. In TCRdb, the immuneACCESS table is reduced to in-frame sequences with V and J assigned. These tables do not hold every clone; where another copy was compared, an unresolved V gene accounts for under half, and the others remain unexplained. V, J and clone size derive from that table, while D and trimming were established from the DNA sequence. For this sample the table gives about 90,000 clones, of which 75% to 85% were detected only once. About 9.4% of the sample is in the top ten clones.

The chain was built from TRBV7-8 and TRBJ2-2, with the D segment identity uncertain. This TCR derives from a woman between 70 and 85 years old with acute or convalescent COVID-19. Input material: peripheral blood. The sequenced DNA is TGTGCCAGCAGCTTAGACTTGCGCGGGGAGCTGTTTTTT. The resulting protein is CASSLDLRGELFF.